The T cell receptor (beta chain) described here comes from a study of long-term antiretroviral therapy in people with HIV. The CDR3 totals 15 residues. V trimming: 0 bases; J trimming: 5 bases; junction bases outside the gene matches: 3. CDR1 and CDR2 from the germline V gene are SGHRS and YFSETQ. Survey level was the resolution at which the v3.0 immunoSEQ assay ran. Assay used: immunoSEQ multiplex PCR; TCRdb lists only in-frame clones, some missing. The sample lists about 28,000 clones, more than 70% occurring once. The specimen comprised unsorted PBMCs, sampled 0.8 years after starting antiretroviral therapy. This TCR came from a woman aged 25 to 39 with HIV. The gene calls are TRBV5-1 and TRBJ2-5; TRBD1 matches at 11 bases. CDR3 in DNA: TGCGCCAGCAGCTTGGACGGGACAGGGGGGGAGACCCAGTACTTC. Translated, it gives CASSLDGTGGETQYF.